The 23 T cell receptor beta chains in this list originate from one sample, sequenced in a study of T cell repertoires in cytomegalovirus infection. MiXCR was run by TCRdb on the reads, yielding one entry per CDR3 protein. Among 250,000 to 350,000 distinct CDR3 sequences listed, roughly 23% were seen once. The sequenced material came from PBMCs. The receptors shown here come from a human donor in good health (CMV status not recorded). Some clones in this sample may be carry-over from other donors' samples.

Ten or more counts support this clonotype. The chain links TRBV7-2 to TRBJ2-7, with TRBD2 identical over 11 bases. Trimming at V came to 8 bases and at J to 4 bases, leaving 7 bases not matched to a gene. In germline, CDR1 is SGHTA, CDR2 FQGNSA. The CDR3 spans 14 residues. CDR3 nucleotide sequence: TGTGCCAGCGGAAGACTAGCGGGGAGTTACGAGCAGTACTTC. This gives the protein CASGRLAGSYEQYF. Drawing the rest from reference TRBV7-2 and TRBJ2-7, the complete variable domain is GAGVSQSPSNKVTEKGKDVELRCDPISGHTALYWYRQSLGQGLEFLIYFQGNSAPDKSGLPSDRFSAERTGGSVSTLTIQRTQQEDSAVYLCASGRLAGSYEQYFGPGTRLTVT.

This clonotype was counted only a few times. The rearrangement joins TRBV29-1 to TRBJ1-4, with TRBD1 as a possible D gene (5 bases). The CDR3 runs 14 residues. V was clipped by 4 bases and J by 0 bases, with 9 bases between them. Looked up from germline, CDR1 is SQVTM and CDR2 is ANQGSEA. In nucleotides, the CDR3 is TGCAGCGTTGGCTCAGGGACAACTAATGAAAAACTGTTTTTT. Translated: CSVGSGTTNEKLFF.

The J gene is TRBJ2-1, the V gene TRBV7-2; D is perhaps TRBD1 (6 bases). CDR3 length: 12 amino acids. CDR1 and CDR2 (germline): SGHTA, FQGNSA. V was pared by 5 bases and J by 9 bases, with 11 bases between. The CDR3 region is CASSQGLTEQFF. The CDR3 coding sequence is TGTGCCAGCAGCCAGGGGCTTACTGAGCAGTTCTTC.

The chain joins TRBV12-3 or TRBV12-4 to TRBJ2-7, with D tentatively TRBD1 or TRBD2 (6 bases each). The CDR3 is made up of 13 amino acids. V dropped 1 base and J dropped 6 bases, with 10 bases sitting between them. The CDR3, as DNA: TGTGCCAGCAGTTTAGGAAGGGGGGTCGAGCAGTACTTC. As protein: CASSLGRGVEQYF.

This chain joins TRBV4-3 and TRBJ2-5; D call uncertain. Germline CDR1 LGHNA, CDR2 YSLEER. V shed 2 bases and J shed 7 bases, with 20 bases lying between them. The CDR3 totals 16 residues. CDR3 region: CASSQQGRVDRATQYF. DNA of the CDR3: TGCGCCAGCAGCCAACAAGGGCGAGTAGACCGAGCGACCCAGTACTTC.

The V gene is TRBV7-6, the J gene TRBJ2-3, with a possible D match to TRBD2 (7 bases). The CDR3 is made up of 15 amino acids. CDR1 SGHVS and CDR2 FNYEAQ come from the germline V gene. V was cut by 5 bases and J by 6 bases, with 18 bases left in between. In nucleotides, the CDR3 is TGTGCCAGCAGCCAAGGGGGAGGGACCGGCGATACGCAGTATTTT. Translation: CASSQGGGTGDTQYF.

V is TRBV18 and J is TRBJ1-3; 9 bases are a match to TRBD1. Germline trimming cut 6 bases from V and 1 base from J; bases unmatched to any gene: 7. This CDR3 has 16 amino acids. In germline, CDR1 is KGHSH, CDR2 LQKENI. The CDR3 here is CASSRGQGSSGNTIYF. CDR3 coding DNA: TGTGCCAGCTCCCGAGGACAGGGGTCTTCTGGAAACACCATATATTTT.

This CDR3 reads CASSGFVAERTDTQYF. The DNA of the CDR3 is TGTGCCAGCAGTGGTTTCGTAGCGGAGAGGACAGATACGCAGTATTTT. The chain recombines TRBV2 with TRBJ2-3; D possibly corresponds to TRBD2 (6 bases). Trimming left V 4 bases short and J 3 bases short, with 17 bases between. Germline CDR1 reads SNHLY; CDR2 reads FYNNEI. The CDR3 spans 16 residues.

The chain recombines TRBV27 with TRBJ1-4; D perhaps matches TRBD1 (5 bases). V lost 5 bases to trimming and J lost 3 bases, with 13 bases between them. CDR1 and CDR2 (germline): MNHEY, SMNVEV (reference sequence). The CDR3 extends over 15 amino acids. CDR3 bases: TGTGCCAGCAGTCTACTTGGGACCGCTAATGAAAAACTGTTTTTT. It is translated as CASSLLGTANEKLFF.

V gene TRBV19 combines with J gene TRBJ1-6, with a weak D call TRBD1 (6 bases). The germline V and J ends were trimmed by 10 bases and 0 bases, with 16 bases remaining between them. CDR1 is LNHDA and CDR2 is SQIVND in the germline V gene (reference sequence). The CDR3 is 16 amino acids. The CDR3 spells CATFGQRSSYNSPLHF. CDR3 nucleotide sequence: TGTGCCACCTTCGGACAGAGGAGCTCCTATAATTCACCCCTCCACTTT.

This clonotype was picked up many times. This chain joins TRBV7-3 and TRBJ2-1; 7 nucleotides align to TRBD1. In germline, CDR1 is SGHTA, CDR2 FQGTGA. Germline trimming cut 5 bases from V and 2 bases from J; bases unmatched to any gene: 6. This CDR3 is built from 15 residues. DNA for the CDR3: TGTGCCAGCAGCAGACAGGGAAATCCCTACAATGAGCAGTTCTTC. It translates to CASSRQGNPYNEQFF. Using reference TRBV7-3 and TRBJ2-1 for the parts outside the CDR3, the full variable domain is GAGVSQTPSNKVTEKGKYVELRCDPISGHTALYWYRQSLGQGPEFLIYFQGTGAADDSGLPNDRFFAVRPEGSVSTLKIQRTERGDSAVYLCASSRQGNPYNEQFFGPGTRLTVL.

V is TRBV6-2 or TRBV6-3 and J is TRBJ2-1; TRBD2 agrees at 15 bases. The V gene end was trimmed by 4 bases and the J gene end by 9 bases; junction bases not matched to a gene: 7. The CDR3 runs 16 residues. CDR1 MNHEY and CDR2 SVGEGT come from the germline V gene. The CDR3 DNA is TGTGCCAGCAGTTCTGGGACTAGCGGGAGGATACTTGAGCAGTTCTTC. Its protein is CASSSGTSGRILEQFF.

This clonotype has just a few counts. The chain uses TRBV6-5 and TRBJ2-3; TRBD2 matches at 10 bases. Germline V gives CDR1 MNHEY, CDR2 SVGAGI. The V and J ends lost 1 base and 5 bases, in that order; junction bases with no gene match: 9. The CDR3 sequence is 17 residues long. Here the CDR3 reads CASSYWGLAPGGDTQYF. Written as DNA, the CDR3 is TGTGCCAGCAGTTACTGGGGACTAGCGCCGGGAGGAGATACGCAGTATTTT.

This clonotype came up many times. The chain is built from TRBV7-8 and TRBJ2-7, with TRBD2 matching over 8 bases. J was trimmed by 3 bases and V by 3 bases; bases with no gene match: 4. Germline-derived CDR1 and CDR2 are SGHVS and FQNEAQ. The CDR3 spans 14 residues. The DNA for the CDR3 is TGTGCCAGCAGCTTCGGGACTAGAATCTACGAGCAGTACTTC. Encoded protein: CASSFGTRIYEQYF.

This clonotype was seen a few times. V and J are TRBV20-1 and TRBJ1-5; D call uncertain. The V and J ends lost 0 bases and 1 base respectively, with 10 bases between them. CDR1 is DFQATT, CDR2 SNEGSKA, per germline (reference sequence). The CDR3 runs to 15 residues. CDR3 coding DNA: TGCAGTGCTAGAGATCTGGGCGTAAGCAATCAGCCCCAGCATTTT. It encodes CSARDLGVSNQPQHF.

The V gene is TRBV2, the J gene TRBJ2-7; 7 bases are a match to TRBD2. This CDR3 comprises 15 residues. CDR1 SNHLY and CDR2 FYNNEI come from the germline V gene. Trimming took 5 bases from V and 0 from J; bases not matched to a gene: 7. The CDR3 sequence is CASSTPWDYSYEQYF. DNA for the CDR3: TGTGCCAGCAGTACCCCGTGGGACTACTCCTACGAGCAGTACTTC.

V is TRBV27 and J is TRBJ2-1, with D possibly being TRBD2 (6 bases). Germline CDR1 reads MNHEY; CDR2 reads SMNVEV (reference sequence). The V and J ends lost 5 bases and 9 bases respectively, with 11 bases between them. There are 12 residues in the CDR3. The CDR3 sequence: CASSTPGLEQFF. CDR3 DNA sequence: TGTGCCAGCAGTACACCGGGACTTGAGCAGTTCTTC.

The rearrangement joins TRBV7-2 to TRBJ1-1, with D tentatively TRBD1 (5 bases). The CDR3 is made up of 15 amino acids. Trimming pared 1 base from V and 4 bases from J, leaving 13 bases between. Germline values: CDR1 SGHTA, CDR2 FQGNSA. CDR3 loop: CASSLGGWRGTEAFF. CDR3 DNA: TGTGCCAGCAGCTTAGGGGGTTGGAGGGGCACTGAAGCTTTCTTT. Full variable domain (rest looked up from reference TRBV7-2 and TRBJ1-1): GAGVSQSPSNKVTEKGKDVELRCDPISGHTALYWYRQSLGQGLEFLIYFQGNSAPDKSGLPSDRFSAERTGGSVSTLTIQRTQQEDSAVYLCASSLGGWRGTEAFFGQGTRLTVV.

This clonotype has more than one count but fewer than ten. The V gene is TRBV7-2, the J gene TRBJ2-7; D is undetermined. The germline gives CDR1 SGHTA, CDR2 FQGNSA. The CDR3 runs to 14 residues. V shed 1 base and J shed 3 bases, with 10 bases lying between them. CDR3 sequence: CASSLDVTIYEQYF. The CDR3 coding sequence is TGTGCCAGCAGCTTAGACGTGACAATCTACGAGCAGTACTTC.

This clonotype was picked up many times. The chain joins TRBV7-6 to TRBJ2-2, with 13 nucleotides matching TRBD2. This CDR3 has 14 residues. Germline CDR1 reads SGHVS; CDR2 reads FNYEAQ. Germline trimming cut 8 bases from V and 5 bases from J; bases unmatched to any gene: 2. The CDR3 is CASLGLAGTGELFF. The CDR3 DNA is TGTGCCAGCCTGGGACTAGCGGGAACCGGGGAGCTGTTTTTT.

This clonotype was counted a few times. For the CDR3, the DNA is TGTGCCAGCAGCGAGGGACAGGGGACTTTCCAAGAGACCCAGTACTTC. Its translation is CASSEGQGTFQETQYF. The V and J genes are TRBV7-6 and TRBJ2-5; 10 nucleotides match TRBD1. J lost 1 base, V lost 5 bases, and 7 bases had no gene match. This CDR3 has 16 residues. Germline V CDR1 and CDR2: SGHVS, FNYEAQ.

The rearrangement links TRBV18 to TRBJ1-4; D is unresolved. Trimming took off 8 bases at V and 0 bases at J, with 10 bases between the two ends. The CDR3 has 14 amino acids. Germline V gene data show CDR1 as KGHSH and CDR2 as LQKENI. Here the CDR3 DNA reads TGTGCCAGCCGAGGGATGGCAACTAATGAAAAACTGTTTTTT. Translated, it gives CASRGMATNEKLFF.

V is TRBV28 and J is TRBJ2-7; 9 nucleotides line up with TRBD1. This CDR3 comprises 17 residues. CDR1 is MDHEN, CDR2 SYDVKM, per germline. Trimming at V came to 6 bases and at J to 6 bases, leaving 18 bases not matched to a gene. The CDR3 region has the DNA TGTGCCAGCAGCTGGAGGGGGACAGGGAGGCGTATACTCGAGCAGTACTTC. Translated, it gives CASSWRGTGRRILEQYF.